This T cell receptor beta chain was identified during a study of shared clonotypes between healthy human individuals. Study-wide results and limits: The study found lower generation probabilities in non-shared clonotypes than in those shared by all four donors. Naive CD4 clonotypes overlapped across a handful of donors at roughly 5%.

J lost 2 bases, V lost 0 bases, and 6 bases had no gene match. Germline V gene sequence: CDR1 SGHDN, CDR2 FVKESK. The CDR3 contains 16 residues. Memory CD4+ cells were the fraction left after CD45RA+ naive selection. Concerning this clone itself: Its specificity is unknown.

Data came from immunoSEQ multiplex PCR; TCRdb stores just in-frame clones and leaves some out. The top ten clones hold roughly 0.36% of a sample with 2 million to 2.5 million clones, 90% to 95% of them seen once. The V gene is TRBV14, the J gene TRBJ2-7, with TRBD1 identical over 8 bases. The sample taken for sequencing was naive CD4+ T cells from PBMCs. Indicated subset: CD45RA+ positively selected. This TCR came from a man aged 18 to 30 in good health. Some clones in this sample may be carry-over from other donors' samples. CDR3 in amino acids: CASSQDVETGAYEQYF. The CDR3 DNA follows: TGTGCCAGCAGCCAAGACGTCGAGACAGGGGCCTACGAGCAGTACTTC.